A selection of T cell receptor beta chains follows, all from one sample in a study of CXCR3-negative and CXCR3-positive naive CD8 T cells. From the 5' RACE reads, TCRdb lists one entry per CDR3 protein and no DNA. This listing includes 120,000 to 150,000 distinct CDR3 sequences. Sequencing was performed on naive CXCR3+ CD8+ T cells from blood. The source is a human donor in good health. Some clones in this sample may be carry-over from other donors' samples. CDR3s include the opening cysteine and the closing phenylalanine or tryptophan. The order of the fields is J gene, V gene, CDR3 protein.

>TRBJ2-7|TRBV12-3/TRBV12-4
CASSLAGTGEYEQYF
>TRBJ1-1|TRBV21-1
CASSNCKGAEAFF
>TRBJ2-3|TRBV9
CASSQDRPDTQYF
>TRBJ1-1|TRBV19
CASSIRVGVGTEAFF
>TRBJ2-7|TRBV2
CASSEIYEQYF
>TRBJ2-1|TRBV12-3/TRBV12-4
CASSSPGFYNEQFF
>TRBJ2-1|TRBV10-3
CAISGHPGQGGINEQFF
>TRBJ1-1|TRBV9
CASSVGNRGLTEAFF
>TRBJ1-1|TRBV11-3
CASSFAPAGTEAFF
>TRBJ2-3|TRBV19
CASGTPEPDTQYF
>TRBJ1-5|TRBV12-3/TRBV12-4
CASSLSTASTYNQPQHF
>TRBJ2-7|TRBV11-2
CASEGQGNYEQYF
>TRBJ2-7|TRBV20-1
CSARAQGHPEQYF
>TRBJ1-5|TRBV5-1
CASSLASGENQPQHF
>TRBJ1-1|TRBV5-5
CASSPVMNTEAFF
>TRBJ1-1|TRBV7-6
CASSSRTGGNTEAFF
>TRBJ2-3|TRBV23-1
CASSRNHPGSTDTQYF
>TRBJ2-1|TRBV11-3
CASSLGGNVANEQFF
>TRBJ2-1|TRBV13
CASSSLGVEGSYNEQFF
>TRBJ1-2|TRBV6-6
CASSYVDRLNYGYTF
>TRBJ2-7|TRBV7-9
CASTYSSNYEQYF
>TRBJ1-2|TRBV7-2
CASSLAIAGSNYGYTF
>TRBJ2-5|TRBV20-1
CSAGQFQETQYF
>TRBJ2-1|TRBV20-1
CSASSGLAAYNEQFF
>TRBJ1-1|TRBV4-2
CASSQARTVSNTEAFF
>TRBJ2-7|TRBV7-9
CASSPVPGYEQYF
>TRBJ2-1|TRBV7-9
CASSLDVAGSSYNEQFF
>TRBJ2-1|TRBV12-3/TRBV12-4
CASAASSYNEQFF
>TRBJ1-5|TRBV5-5
CASSSLAPNSNQPQHF
>TRBJ2-1|TRBV4-1
CASSQILTNEQFF
>TRBJ2-7|TRBV7-9
CASSRVGGDEQYF